This T cell receptor beta chain stems from a study of T cell repertoires in cytomegalovirus infection. Study details: CMV epitopes in the study were HLA-C-restricted (recently identified) and HLA-B-restricted (well studied).

This CDR3 has 14 amino acids. Germline V gene sequence: CDR1 SEHNR, CDR2 FQNEAQ (reference sequence). The V and J ends lost 5 bases and 6 bases respectively, with 17 bases between them. General study results and limits: Summed frequency of public TCR beta families distinguished CMV carriers with the relevant HLA.

TCRdb itself ran the reads through MiXCR, one entry per CDR3 protein. The sample includes roughly 500,000 distinct CDR3 sequences, approximately 46% of them seen just once. About this clonotype: Its antigen is unknown.

The starting material was cultured PBMCs, obtained from culture after CMV antigen stimulation. This chain joins TRBV7-9 and TRBJ2-7, with D perhaps TRBD1 or TRBD2 (6 bases each). The source is a human donor in good health (CMV status not recorded). Some clones in this sample may be carry-over from other donors' samples. For the CDR3, the DNA is TGTGCCAGCAGCAATCCGAGGGGGGCTGGCGAGCAGTACTTC. Translation gives CASSNPRGAGEQYF.